This T cell receptor beta chain appears in the sequencing data of a study of T cells in narcolepsy. Using immunoSEQ multiplex PCR, the repertoire was profiled, and TCRdb retains in-frame clones only, with some absent. The data show about 35,000 clones, over 65% seen once. This clone turned up a few times. The antigen remains unidentified. Findings and limits, study-wide: Autoreactive clonotypes reportedly recurred in blood of same and different patients, not controls. Autoreactive clone sequences were missing from some blood memory CD4+ repertoires. Autoreactive HCRT-specific and TRIB2-specific clonotypes were marked in same-patient CSF-versus-blood CD4+ comparisons.

This CDR3 has 13 amino acids. After removal of 6 bases from V and 3 bases from J, the junction contained 3 bases not matched to a gene. Germline V gene data show CDR1 as LNHDA and CDR2 as SQIVND (reference sequence). The V call is TRBV19, the J call TRBJ2-3, with 7 bases identical to TRBD2. This TCR was recovered from a human donor in good health. Sequencing was performed on memory (CD45RA-) CD4+ T cells from blood. CDR3 nucleotide sequence: TGTGCCAGTAGGGGCGGGGGAACAGATACGCAGTATTTT. This sequence encodes CASRGGGTDTQYF.